This TCR beta chain is drawn from a study of radiotherapy plus CTLA-4 blockade in lung cancer. At the level of the study: Objective responses arose in roughly 18% of patients, and over 25% experienced disease control. Study-level findings and limits: Reportedly, early blood T cell clone dynamics best predicted response, with interferon-beta. After treatment with radiotherapy plus ipilimumab, TCR clones that came from the tumor expanded in blood.

Remarks on this clone: Its target is unknown.

Those with chemo-refractory metastatic non-small-cell lung cancer were treated with focal radiation combined with CTLA-4 blockade using ipilimumab. Here immunoSEQ multiplex PCR was the method, and the copy in TCRdb shows in-frame clones only, minus some. Among some 66,000 clones listed, under 85% were seen once. The CDR3 runs 17 residues. Germline CDR1 is SGDLS and CDR2 is YYNGEE. V lost 0 bases, J lost 2 bases, and 10 bases stayed unmatched. This sequence joins TRBV9 and TRBJ2-5, with 7 bases identical to TRBD1. The material sequenced was peripheral blood, taken from a patient treated with radiotherapy plus ipilimumab. This TCR was recovered from a human donor with non-small cell lung cancer who had a partial response to radiotherapy plus ipilimumab. The DNA for the CDR3 is TGTGCCAGCAGCGTAGGGGTTACAGGGGCAACACAAGAGACCCAGTACTTC. This gives the protein CASSVGVTGATQETQYF.